These T cell receptor beta chains were read from a single sample in a study of T cells after yellow fever vaccination. TCRdb reprocessed the 5' RACE reads via MiXCR and lists one record per CDR3 protein. The sample holds some 170,000 distinct CDR3 sequences, about a tenth seen once. The starting material was CD8+ T cells sorted from PBMCs, obtained 45 days after the yellow fever booster vaccination. The source is a man aged 18 to 30 who received the YFV17D yellow fever vaccine. CDR3s include the opening cysteine and the closing phenylalanine or tryptophan. A D gene is named only where the DNA matches it firmly. Rows may omit the clone size; those that give it use once, few, many or a size class.

j_gene,abundance,v_gene,d_gene,CDR3aa,CDR3nt
TRBJ2-5,many,TRBV4-1,-,CASSQARRGSGLETQYF,TGCGCCAGCAGCCAGGCCCGTCGGGGGTCGGGTCTGGAGACCCAGTACTTC
TRBJ2-5,few,TRBV4-1,-,CASSRTSGTRETQYF,TGCGCCAGCAGCCGGACCTCAGGGACCCGGGAGACCCAGTACTTC
TRBJ1-2,-,TRBV4-3,-,CASSRAAIGEGYTF,TGCGCCAGCAGCCGCGCGGCAATAGGTGAGGGCTACACCTTC
TRBJ1-5,many,TRBV4-3,TRBD1,CASSQDWTGGQPQHF,TGCGCCAGCAGCCAAGACTGGACAGGGGGGCAGCCCCAGCATTTT
TRBJ2-1,once,TRBV12-5,TRBD2,CASGTPGLGLEQFF,TGTGCTAGTGGTACCCCGGGACTAGGGTTGGAGCAGTTCTTC
TRBJ2-3,-,TRBV11-2,-,CASSVIQGSFDTQYF,TGTGCCAGCAGCGTAATACAGGGATCATTCGATACGCAGTATTTT
TRBJ2-3,-,TRBV6-5,TRBD2,CASSLGLAALDTQYF,TGTGCCAGCAGTCTGGGACTAGCGGCTCTGGATACGCAGTATTTT
TRBJ2-7,-,TRBV6-5,-,CASSYSDSEQYF,TGTGCCAGCAGTTACTCAGACTCCGAGCAGTACTTC
TRBJ2-1,-,TRBV4-3,TRBD1,CASSQGPGQGKNNEQFF,TGCGCCAGCAGCCAAGGTCCGGGACAGGGGAAAAATAATGAGCAGTTCTTC
TRBJ2-2,-,TRBV29-1,TRBD1,CSVARTGSGELFF,TGCAGCGTTGCCCGGACAGGGTCCGGGGAGCTGTTTTTT